This T cell receptor beta chain was recorded in a study of monozygotic twins with inflammatory bowel disease. Germline V CDR1 and CDR2: SGHTA, FQGNSA. The CDR3 sequence is 14 residues long. TCRdb reanalyzed the 5' RACE reads, giving one entry per CDR3 protein sequence and no DNA. The sample spans some 450,000 distinct CDR3 sequences; the ten largest clones claim 2% to 3%. The chain carries TRBV7-2 and TRBJ2-7; without DNA, the TCRdb call of TRBD2 cannot be checked. The receptor comes from a human donor with ulcerative colitis or Crohn's disease, or a healthy co-twin of an affected twin (not recorded which). Sequencing input: blood. CDR3 protein: CASSSWGLEDEQYF.